The clone carrying this T cell receptor (beta chain) was seen once. Some clones are missing from TCRdb's copy, which holds only in-frame ones; the method was immunoSEQ multiplex PCR. The sample holds some 150,000 clones, around 78% seen once. The data were obtained in a study of radiation and T cells in renal cell carcinoma. The CDR3 length is 16 residues. With 0 bases clipped from V and 6 bases from J, the junction kept 5 bases outside the gene matches. Germline CDR1 is SGHDT and CDR2 is YYEEEE. Regarding time point: baseline pretreatment blood. Treatment indicated: 15 Gy SBRT to primary tumor, nephrectomy 4 weeks later. Serial blood draws occurred at baseline and 2 and 4 weeks post-SBRT.

The chain carries TRBV5-6 and TRBJ2-7; 14 nucleotides align to TRBD2. The origin of this receptor is a woman aged 45 to 65 with renal cell carcinoma. The specimen comprised blood, sampled from a patient whose treatment included radiotherapy and nephrectomy. The CDR3 is CASSLGTSGRNGEQYF. In DNA form, the CDR3 reads TGTGCCAGCAGCTTGGGGACTAGCGGGAGGAATGGCGAGCAGTACTTC.